This is a list of T cell receptor beta chains from one sample in a study of blood T cell repertoires in COVID-19. Assay used: immunoSEQ multiplex PCR; TCRdb lists only in-frame clones, some missing. The data contain approximately 270,000 clones, approximately 90% of them singletons. Material for sequencing was PBMCs or T cells enriched from blood (not recorded which). The receptors originated from a man aged 35 to 55 who had been exposed to COVID-19. CDR3s include the opening cysteine and the closing phenylalanine or tryptophan. The D gene is left open where the match is weak. Clone sizes are given selectively: once, few, many, or a class where the clone is expanded.

TGTGCCAGCAGTTTAGCCGTCTATGGCTACACCTTC CASSLAVYGYTF - TRBJ1-2 TRBV12-3/TRBV12-4 -
TGTGCCAGCAGTTTTGGAGGAACCCTCAACACTGAAGCTTTCTTT CASSFGGTLNTEAFF - TRBJ1-1 TRBV28 -
TGTGCCAGCAGCCGCAGGTCAACAGGCGGACCGGTCGGTGAAAAACTGTTTTTT CASSRRSTGGPVGEKLFF - TRBJ1-4 TRBV7-9 -
TGCGCCAGCCAAGGGACTTCTACCTTTTCCTACAATGAGCAGTTCTTC CASQGTSTFSYNEQFF - TRBJ2-1 TRBV5-1 -
TGTGCCAGCAGCGTAGACAAGGGGGCTTCACCCCTCCACTTT CASSVDKGASPLHF TRBD1 TRBJ1-6 TRBV9 -
TGTGCCAGTAGTTCAGCTTACAGGACAGGGTATGAGCAGTTCTTC CASSSAYRTGYEQFF TRBD1 TRBJ2-1 TRBV19 -
TGTGCCAGCAGCTTAGGACAGAGCTCCTACGAGCAGTACTTC CASSLGQSSYEQYF - TRBJ2-7 TRBV7-9 once
TGTGCCAGCAGCCCTCCCTCACAGAGACACGAGCAGTACTTC CASSPPSQRHEQYF - TRBJ2-7 TRBV7-9 -
TGTGCCAGCAGTGGTTACAGTTCGAGTGAGCAGTTCTTC CASSGYSSSEQFF - TRBJ2-1 TRBV28 -
TGTGCCAGCTCACCGAGAACTGAAGCTTTCTTT CASSPRTEAFF - TRBJ1-1 TRBV18 -
TGTGCCAGCAGGCCCCAGAATCAGCCCCAGCATTTT CASRPQNQPQHF - TRBJ1-5 TRBV28 -
TGTGCTAGTGGTTTGGACAGGGAAATTTCCTACGAGCAGTACTTC CASGLDREISYEQYF - TRBJ2-7 TRBV12-5 -
TGTGCCACCAGCAAGATAGGGGACACTGAAGCTTTCTTT CATSKIGDTEAFF - TRBJ1-1 TRBV15 -
TGTGCCAGCAGCCTTGCCCCCGGCGAGCAGTACTTC CASSLAPGEQYF - TRBJ2-7 TRBV5-4 -
TGTGCCAGCAGCTTGGTTTTCCAGGACTCTGGGGCCAACGTCCTGACTTTC CASSLVFQDSGANVLTF - TRBJ2-6 TRBV5-5 -
TGTGCCAGCAGCACCCAGGGGGTACACAATGAGCAGTTCTTC CASSTQGVHNEQFF TRBD1 TRBJ2-1 TRBV7-3 -